A selection of T cell receptor beta chains follows, all from one sample in a study of beta chain features in type 1 diabetes. Clones were read by immunoSEQ multiplex PCR, and TCRdb kept only the in-frame ones, dropping some. The sample has around 450,000 clones, roughly 10% seen once. The sequencing sample was made of naive CD4+ T cells from blood. Every receptor here comes from a woman younger than 30 in good health. Each CDR3 is given with its conserved first and last residue.

TRBV6-5	TRBJ1-5	CASSYEAGTTIQPQHF
TRBV27	TRBJ2-7	CASREDSRDYEQYF
TRBV9	TRBJ2-3	CASSPGDILSTDTQYF
TRBV19	TRBJ2-2	CASSSGTGGNTGELFF
TRBV29-1	TRBJ2-3	CSVRASGPTDTQYF
TRBV11-1	TRBJ2-1	CASSFLVAVGNEQFF
TRBV5-5	TRBJ2-4	CASSTETGDLYGIQYF
TRBV5-6	TRBJ1-2	CASSPAQGSYGYTF
TRBV28	TRBJ2-1	CASSTNEQFF
TRBV2	TRBJ2-1	CASRSTSADNEQFF
TRBV5-1	TRBJ2-5	CASSLTIDRFETQYF
TRBV9	TRBJ2-2	CASSGTSTGTGELFF
TRBV7-9	TRBJ2-1	CASSRLAGGYNEQFF
TRBV7-3	TRBJ2-1	CASSPSPGGHNEQFF
TRBV7-2	TRBJ2-1	CASSLGGAGNNEQFF
TRBV4-1	TRBJ2-2	CASSQEQGRRTGELFF
TRBV4-1	TRBJ1-3	CASSRSGTGLDTGNTIYF
TRBV28	TRBJ2-5	CASRFSGVFQETQYF
TRBV6-6	TRBJ2-5	CASGPGRETQYF
TRBV4-3	TRBJ2-1	CASSQESLSSYNEQFF
TRBV27	TRBJ2-1	CASAGTAYNEQFF
TRBV4-2	TRBJ2-3	CASSRSSVSTDTQYF
TRBV7-8	TRBJ2-2	CASISIYRGVGTGELFF
TRBV13	TRBJ2-7	CASSPGRARYEQYF
TRBV30	TRBJ1-3	CAWSGMTGLGNTIYF
TRBV7-3	TRBJ2-1	CASSVLAGNYNEQFF
TRBV28	TRBJ1-5	CASEKGARGSNQPQHF
TRBV11-2	TRBJ2-3	CASSSDGGSTDTQYF
TRBV18	TRBJ2-3	CASSWGGPRTHTDTQYF
TRBV5-1	TRBJ2-3	CASSLGQGLDTQYF
TRBV5-1	TRBJ2-7	CASSFSPRASGAYEQYF
TRBV5-1	TRBJ1-4	CASRGTFDEKLFF
TRBV9	TRBJ2-1	CASSVTSGDNEQFF
TRBV7-9	TRBJ2-2	CASPGLADNTGELFF
TRBV5-6	TRBJ2-2	CASSFAPTGELFF
TRBV9	TRBJ2-1	CASSVVGQDLEQFF
TRBV2	TRBJ1-3	CASSVKGPGNTIYF
TRBV4-3	TRBJ2-5	CASSQGWRETQYF
TRBV27	TRBJ2-1	CASSFYGTSSNYNEQFF
TRBV5-1	TRBJ2-5	CASSRNRGETQYF
TRBV7-6	TRBJ2-1	CASSLARAQPYNEQFF
TRBV7-2	TRBJ1-2	CASSLTDRGGYTF
TRBV7-2	TRBJ2-3	CASSSTGFSTDTQYF
TRBV2	TRBJ1-5	CASSERRSEQPQHF
TRBV2	TRBJ2-3	CAGTWAGVVDTQYF
TRBV2	TRBJ1-2	CASSPIGAYANYGYTF
TRBV5-1	TRBJ2-2	CASRNRVDTGELFF
TRBV19	TRBJ2-5	CASSMTVTGRRKTQYF
TRBV2	TRBJ2-7	CASSVSGGTYEQYF
TRBV9	TRBJ2-6	CASSVYRAGANVLTF